These 5 T cell receptor beta chains were all obtained from the same sample, sequenced in a study of shared clonotypes between healthy human individuals. The data were produced by immunoSEQ multiplex PCR, yet TCRdb's version contains in-frame clones alone and is incomplete. The sample has about 1.1 million clones, about 80% seen once. Source material: memory CD4+ T cells from PBMCs. The subset denotes: CD45RA-negative fraction. Source of these receptors: a man between 18 and 29 years old in good health. Some clones in this sample may be carry-over from other donors' samples.

The V gene is TRBV5-1, the J gene TRBJ2-5; D is possibly TRBD1 (5 bases). The J call may be in error: the DNA end matches TRBJ2-7 better. The CDR3 sequence is 15 residues long. Germline V gene data show CDR1 as SGHRS and CDR2 as YFSETQ. The CDR3 nucleotides are TGCGCCAGCAGCTGGGGCGCCCCCGTCCTCTACGAGCAGTACTTC. Translated: CASSWGAPVLYEQYF.

The rearrangement links TRBV10-3 to TRBJ1-3; D is ambiguous. V was pared by 3 bases and J by 3 bases, with 15 bases between. The CDR3 contains 16 residues. Germline lookup yields CDR1 ENHRY and CDR2 SYGVKD. For the CDR3, the DNA is TGTGCCATCAGTGAAAGTCCCGTCGGATTTGGAAACACCATATATTTT. The encoded protein is CAISESPVGFGNTIYF.

The chain is built from TRBV11-3 and TRBJ1-1; no clear D. From germline, CDR1 is SGHNT and CDR2 YENEEA. V was cut by 5 bases and J by 6 bases, with 13 bases left in between. CDR3 length equals 13 residues. The DNA of the CDR3 is TGTGCCAGCAGCCTTCCCATTGTGCCTGAAGCTTTCTTT. Protein: CASSLPIVPEAFF.

The chain joins TRBV29-1 to TRBJ2-3, with TRBD2 matching 9 bases. CDR3 length: 14 residues. Germline CDR1 and CDR2: SQVTM and ANQGSEA. J was trimmed by 2 bases and V by 7 bases; bases with no gene match: 7. The DNA of the CDR3 is TGCAGCGCAACGGGACTAGCAGACACAGATACGCAGTATTTT. This encodes CSATGLADTDTQYF.

CDR3 residues: CAWSVRSDTQYF. The CDR3 DNA reads as TGTGCCTGGAGTGTAAGGTCAGATACGCAGTATTTT. The chain links TRBV30 to TRBJ2-3; D uncertain. The CDR3 has 12 amino acids. Germline V lookup: CDR1 GTSNPN, CDR2 SVGIG (reference sequence). The V end was cut by 0 bases, the J end by 4 bases, with 5 bases between.